This TCR beta chain appears in the sequencing data of a study of OX40 agonist ivuxolimab in advanced cancers. About the research overall: Two cutaneous melanoma patients and one hepatocellular carcinoma patient, three in all, had partial responses. Notes on the study in general: There were also nonresponders showing low normalized T-cell clonal expansion.

Regarding this clone: Its target is unknown.

Repertoires were generated with immunoSEQ multiplex PCR, while TCRdb's copy carries only in-frame clones and drops some. The sample lists approximately 14,000 clones; roughly 60% were seen once. Germline V gene sequence: CDR1 KGHSH, CDR2 LQKENI. V shed 6 bases and J 4 bases; nucleotides not matched to a gene: 8. The CDR3 spans 14 residues. The input for sequencing was CD4+ or CD8+ T cells sorted from blood, taken in a trial of the OX40 agonist ivuxolimab. V and J are TRBV18 and TRBJ1-1; 7 bases fit TRBD1. The receptor comes from an adult with an advanced solid tumor such as melanoma, head and neck, liver or kidney cancer. DNA for the CDR3: TGTGCCAGCTCCGTGGGCAGGGGGACCACTGAAGCTTTCTTT. Translation: CASSVGRGTTEAFF.